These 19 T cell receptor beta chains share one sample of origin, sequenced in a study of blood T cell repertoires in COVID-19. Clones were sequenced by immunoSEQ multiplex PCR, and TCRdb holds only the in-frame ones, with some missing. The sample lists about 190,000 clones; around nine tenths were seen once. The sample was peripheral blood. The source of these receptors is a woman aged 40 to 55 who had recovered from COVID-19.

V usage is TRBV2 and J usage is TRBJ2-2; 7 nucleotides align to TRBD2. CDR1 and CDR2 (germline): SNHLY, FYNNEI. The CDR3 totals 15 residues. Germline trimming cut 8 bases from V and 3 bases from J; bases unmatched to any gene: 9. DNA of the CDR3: TGTGCCAGCGACCGAAATGCGGGGGACACCGGGGAGCTGTTTTTT. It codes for CASDRNAGDTGELFF.

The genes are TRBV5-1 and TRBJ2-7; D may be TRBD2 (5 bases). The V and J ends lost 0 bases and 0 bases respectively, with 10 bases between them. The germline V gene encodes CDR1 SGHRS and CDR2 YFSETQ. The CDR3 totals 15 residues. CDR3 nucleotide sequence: TGCGCCAGCAGCTTGGCCCGGGGTAGCTCCTACGAGCAGTACTTC. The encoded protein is CASSLARGSSYEQYF.

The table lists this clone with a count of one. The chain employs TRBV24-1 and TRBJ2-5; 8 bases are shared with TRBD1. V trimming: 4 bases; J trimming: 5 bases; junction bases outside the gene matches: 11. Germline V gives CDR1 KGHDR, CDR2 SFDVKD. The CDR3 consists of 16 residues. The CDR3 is CATSDPGQGARETQYF. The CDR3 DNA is TGTGCCACCAGTGACCCCGGACAGGGAGCCCGGGAGACCCAGTACTTC.

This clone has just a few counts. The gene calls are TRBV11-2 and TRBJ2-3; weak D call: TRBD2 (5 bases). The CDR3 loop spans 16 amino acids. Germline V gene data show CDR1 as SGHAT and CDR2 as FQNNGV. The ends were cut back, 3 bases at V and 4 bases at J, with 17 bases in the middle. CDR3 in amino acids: CASSLLGVSYADTQYF. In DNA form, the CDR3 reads TGTGCCAGCAGCTTGCTCGGGGTTAGTTATGCAGATACGCAGTATTTT.

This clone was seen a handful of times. The CDR3 bases are TGTGCCAGCTCACCCCAGGACAGGGATAGCGGCTACACCTTC. Its protein product is CASSPQDRDSGYTF. The chain is built from TRBV18 and TRBJ1-2; TRBD1 agrees at 8 bases. The CDR3 spans 14 residues. The germline gives CDR1 KGHSH, CDR2 LQKENI. The ends lost 3 bases at V and 8 bases at J; junction bases unmatched: 8.

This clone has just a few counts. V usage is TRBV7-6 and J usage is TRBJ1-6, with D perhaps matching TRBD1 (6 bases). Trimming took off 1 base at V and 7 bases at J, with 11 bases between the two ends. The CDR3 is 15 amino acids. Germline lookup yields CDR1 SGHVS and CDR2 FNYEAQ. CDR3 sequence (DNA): TGTGCCAGCAGCTTAGGTCAAGGACAGAATTCACCCCTCCACTTT. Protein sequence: CASSLGQGQNSPLHF.

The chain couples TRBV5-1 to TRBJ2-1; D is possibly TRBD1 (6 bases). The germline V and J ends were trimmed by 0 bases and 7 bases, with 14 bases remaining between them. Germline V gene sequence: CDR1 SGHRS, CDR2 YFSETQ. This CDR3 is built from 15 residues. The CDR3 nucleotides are TGCGCCAGCAGCTTGGAGGGGGTGGGTTCAAATGAGCAGTTCTTC. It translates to CASSLEGVGSNEQFF.

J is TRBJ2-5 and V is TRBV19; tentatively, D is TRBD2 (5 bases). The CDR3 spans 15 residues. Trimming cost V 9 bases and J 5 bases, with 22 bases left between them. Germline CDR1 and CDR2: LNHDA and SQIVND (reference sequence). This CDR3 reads CARDLRVLLRETQYF. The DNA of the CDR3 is TGTGCCAGAGATCTGAGGGTTTTGTTGAGGGAGACCCAGTACTTC.

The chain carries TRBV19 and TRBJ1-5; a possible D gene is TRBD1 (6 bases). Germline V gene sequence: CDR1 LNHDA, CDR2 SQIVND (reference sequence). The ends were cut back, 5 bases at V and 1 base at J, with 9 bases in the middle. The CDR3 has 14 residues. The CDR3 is CASSWTASNQPQHF. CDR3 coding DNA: TGTGCCAGTAGTTGGACAGCCAGCAATCAGCCCCAGCATTTT.

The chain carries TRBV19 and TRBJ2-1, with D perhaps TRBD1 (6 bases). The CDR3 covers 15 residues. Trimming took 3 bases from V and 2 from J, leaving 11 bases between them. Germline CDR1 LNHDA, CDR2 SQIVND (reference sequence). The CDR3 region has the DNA TGTGCCAGTAGTATTTGGCAGGGGACCTACAATGAGCAGTTCTTC. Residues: CASSIWQGTYNEQFF.

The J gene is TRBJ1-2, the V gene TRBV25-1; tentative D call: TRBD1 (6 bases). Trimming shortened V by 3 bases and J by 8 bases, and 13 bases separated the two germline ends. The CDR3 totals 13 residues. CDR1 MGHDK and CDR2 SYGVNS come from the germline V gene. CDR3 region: CASSDWDTRGYTF. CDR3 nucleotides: TGTGCCAGCAGTGATTGGGACACAAGGGGCTACACCTTC.

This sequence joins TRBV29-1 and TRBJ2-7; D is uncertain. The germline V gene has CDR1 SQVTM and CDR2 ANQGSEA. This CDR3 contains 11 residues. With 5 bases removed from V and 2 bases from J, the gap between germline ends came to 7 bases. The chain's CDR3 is CSVLETYEQYF. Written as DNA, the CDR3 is TGCAGCGTTCTGGAGACCTACGAGCAGTACTTC.

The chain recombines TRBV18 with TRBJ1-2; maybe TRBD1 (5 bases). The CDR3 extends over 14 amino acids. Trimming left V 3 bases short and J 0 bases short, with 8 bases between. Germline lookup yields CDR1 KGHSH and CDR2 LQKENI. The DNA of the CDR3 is TGTGCCAGCTCACCCGGGACTTCTAACTATGGCTACACCTTC. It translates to CASSPGTSNYGYTF.

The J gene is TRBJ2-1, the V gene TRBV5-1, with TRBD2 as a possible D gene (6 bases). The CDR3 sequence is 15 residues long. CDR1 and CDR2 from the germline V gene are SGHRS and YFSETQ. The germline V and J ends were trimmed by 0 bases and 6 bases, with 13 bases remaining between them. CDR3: CASSLGLARINEQFF. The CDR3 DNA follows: TGCGCCAGCAGCTTGGGTCTAGCGAGAATCAATGAGCAGTTCTTC.

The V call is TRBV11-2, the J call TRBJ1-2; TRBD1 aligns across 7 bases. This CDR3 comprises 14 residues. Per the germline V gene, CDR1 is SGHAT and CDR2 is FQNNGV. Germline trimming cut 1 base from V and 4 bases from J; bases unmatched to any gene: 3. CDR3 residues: CASSLAGQPYGYTF. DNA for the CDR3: TGTGCCAGCAGCTTAGCGGGACAGCCCTATGGCTACACCTTC.

The CDR3, as DNA: TGTGCCAGCAGCTTCACTAGCGCCAGCACAGATACGCAGTATTTT. Translating it yields CASSFTSASTDTQYF. This chain joins TRBV7-2 and TRBJ2-3; 7 nucleotides line up with TRBD2. V gave up 3 bases and J gave up 0 bases; unmatched junction bases: 3. Germline values: CDR1 SGHTA, CDR2 FQGNSA. This CDR3 is 15 amino acids long.

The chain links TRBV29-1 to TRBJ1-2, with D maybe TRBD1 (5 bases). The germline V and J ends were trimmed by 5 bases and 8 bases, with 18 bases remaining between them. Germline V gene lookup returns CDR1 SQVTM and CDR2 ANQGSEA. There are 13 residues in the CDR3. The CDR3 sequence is CSVRMRGMGGYTF. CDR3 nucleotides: TGCAGCGTTCGGATGCGGGGGATGGGAGGCTACACCTTC.

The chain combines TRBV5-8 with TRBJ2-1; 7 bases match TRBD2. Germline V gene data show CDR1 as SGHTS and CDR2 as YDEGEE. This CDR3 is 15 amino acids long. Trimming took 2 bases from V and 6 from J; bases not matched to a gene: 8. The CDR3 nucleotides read TGTGCCAGCAGCTTCCGCGGGAGTACGGGCAATGAGCAGTTCTTC. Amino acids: CASSFRGSTGNEQFF.

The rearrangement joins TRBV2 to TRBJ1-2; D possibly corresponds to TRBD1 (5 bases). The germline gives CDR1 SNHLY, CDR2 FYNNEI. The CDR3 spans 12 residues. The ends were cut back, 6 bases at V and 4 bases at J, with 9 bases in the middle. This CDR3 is CASRGPSYGYTF. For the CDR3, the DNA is TGTGCCAGCAGGGGGCCCAGCTATGGCTACACCTTC.